Sequencing of this TCR beta chain was carried out in a study of T cell repertoires in cytomegalovirus infection. Background on the study: Use of recently identified HLA-C-restricted and well-studied HLA-B-restricted CMV epitopes was part of the study.

TCRdb passed the reads through MiXCR, listing each CDR3 protein once. Counted here are about half a million distinct CDR3 sequences, about 33% occurring once; the ten biggest clones make up 15% to 20%. The sample holds a few counts of this clonotype. Antigen unknown. Whole-study results and caveats: HLA-C-restricted TCR beta clonotypes specific for CMV led the ex vivo response.

The germline V gene encodes CDR1 SGHNT and CDR2 YYREEE (reference sequence). The V and J ends lost 2 bases and 6 bases respectively, with 8 bases between them. The CDR3 is made up of 13 amino acids. V and J are TRBV5-4 and TRBJ2-2; D is perhaps TRBD1 (5 bases). The material was cultured PBMCs, obtained from culture after CMV antigen stimulation. The TCR sequence derives from a human donor in good health (CMV status not recorded). Some clones in this sample may be carry-over from other donors' samples. The CDR3 spells CASSLTGPGELFF. Written as DNA, the CDR3 is TGTGCCAGCAGCTTAACAGGTCCCGGGGAGCTGTTTTTT.